This T cell receptor (beta chain) comes out of a study of blood T cell repertoires in COVID-19. Overall study: Specimens from acute and convalescent COVID-19 originated in the United States, Italy and Spain. PBMCs, B-cell-depleted T cells, or T cells were the source of the cDNA or gDNA that made up the material.

In the study's own analysis: By means of reference gene primer amplification, nucleated cell counts were estimated. The data were produced by immunoSEQ multiplex PCR, yet TCRdb's version contains in-frame clones alone and is incomplete. For V, J and clone size, that table is used; D and trimming come from the DNA. The sample includes around 130,000 clones, around 77% of them seen just once. This CDR3 has 15 residues. Germline V gene data show CDR1 as SGHNT and CDR2 as YYREEE (reference sequence). Trimming stripped 4 bases from V and 3 bases from J, with 17 bases between. The TCR was taken from a human donor in a cohort sampled during active COVID-19. The chain employs TRBV5-4 and TRBJ2-7, with D unresolved. Sequencing was carried out using peripheral blood. CDR3 sequence reads: CASSTRSQRGYEQYF. CDR3 bases: TGTGCCAGCAGCACCCGGAGTCAGCGAGGCTACGAGCAGTACTTC.